This T cell receptor (beta chain) was sequenced for a study of cytomegalovirus exposure and HLA in healthy donors. Study-wide context: Falling in the Caucasian-associated ancestry cluster were 80% to 85% of approximately 410 genotyped donors.

Vbeta (60) and Jbeta (13) primers were used in the PCR. Sequencing was performed with immunoSEQ multiplex PCR; in TCRdb, only in-frame clones are kept and a portion is missing. The table records around 110,000 clones, 70% to 85% of them present only once. Overall study results and limits: As a later analysis revealed, most CMV-associated TCR beta chains appeared HLA-restricted. Some V segments, TRBV6-2 and TRBV6-3 among them, were indistinguishable and were therefore excluded.

Of note for this clone: Its antigen is not identified. Other DNA sequences within the sample encode an identical CDR3.

Trimming removed 5 bases from V and 2 bases from J; junction bases left unmatched: 5. Germline V gives CDR1 SGHTA, CDR2 FQGTGA. This CDR3 is built from 14 residues. Sequencing input: PBMCs. This clonotype was obtained from a boy younger than 18 in good health and CMV-seronegative. The chain recombines TRBV7-3 with TRBJ2-7; 8 nucleotides match TRBD1. CDR3 sequence: CASSIDRGPYEQYF. The DNA for the CDR3 is TGTGCCAGCAGCATAGACAGGGGCCCCTACGAGCAGTACTTC.